The clone carrying this T cell receptor beta chain appeared a single time. Antigen: not known. This entry belongs to a study of cytomegalovirus exposure and HLA in healthy donors. V was shortened by 6 bases and J by 5 bases, with 11 bases between the two germline ends. Germline CDR1 and CDR2: SGHNT and YENEEA. This CDR3 contains 12 residues. Primers for the PCR totalled 60 Vbeta and 13 Jbeta. Profiling relied on immunoSEQ multiplex PCR, and the TCRdb table lists in-frame clones only, not all of them. The table lists around 150,000 clones, more than 70% of them singletons, with around 6.5% in the top ten. Findings and caveats of the study: TRBV6-2, TRBV6-3 and some other V segments were excluded as indistinguishable.

Sequencing used PBMCs. V usage is TRBV11-3 and J usage is TRBJ2-7; D possibly corresponds to TRBD1 (6 bases). This sequence was found in a male donor in good health and CMV-seropositive. Written as DNA, the CDR3 is TGTGCCAGCAGACCGGACAGCGACGAGCAGTACTTC. Encoded protein: CASRPDSDEQYF.